Shown below are 17 T cell receptor beta chains from a single sample sequenced in a study of shared clonotypes between healthy human individuals. Assay used: immunoSEQ multiplex PCR; TCRdb lists only in-frame clones, some missing. The sample lists about 490,000 clones, around 80% occurring once. The sequenced material came from PBMCs. The source is a middle-aged woman in good health. Some clones in this sample may be carry-over from other donors' samples.

The V gene is TRBV5-1, the J gene TRBJ2-5; TRBD2 matches at 10 bases. V was pared by 0 bases and J by 3 bases, with 5 bases of the junction left unmatched. The germline V gene has CDR1 SGHRS and CDR2 YFSETQ. CDR3 length equals 16 residues. The CDR3 nucleotides are TGCGCCAGCAGCTTGGGGACTAGCGGTATGGAAGAGACCCAGTACTTC. Its protein product is CASSLGTSGMEETQYF.

The rearrangement links TRBV4-1 to TRBJ2-6; weak D call: TRBD1 (6 bases). The CDR3 runs to 18 residues. V was shortened by 4 bases and J by 0 bases, with 16 bases between the two germline ends. Per the germline V gene, CDR1 is MGHRA and CDR2 is YSYEKL. The CDR3 is CASSRGGRGRSGANVLTF. The CDR3 DNA reads as TGCGCCAGCAGCCGAGGGGGTCGGGGACGCTCTGGGGCCAACGTCCTGACTTTC.

The V gene is TRBV5-5, the J gene TRBJ2-1; D unresolved. Germline V gene sequence: CDR1 SGHKS, CDR2 YYEKEE (reference sequence). V was pared by 4 bases and J by 6 bases, with 8 bases between. This CDR3 has 12 amino acids. CDR3 loop: CASSPPINEQFF. CDR3 coding DNA: TGTGCCAGCAGCCCTCCCATCAATGAGCAGTTCTTC. Supplemented by reference TRBV5-5 and TRBJ2-1, the full variable domain reads DAGVTQSPTHLIKTRGQQVTLRCSPISGHKSVSWYQQVLGQGPQFIFQYYEKEERGRGNFPDRFSARQFPNYSSELNVNALLLGDSALYLCASSPPINEQFFGPGTRLTVL.

The chain uses TRBV5-1 and TRBJ2-1, with D perhaps matching TRBD2 (5 bases). The germline gives CDR1 SGHRS, CDR2 YFSETQ. Trimming removed 0 bases at V and 2 bases at J, with 9 bases between. The CDR3 covers 15 residues. The CDR3 coding sequence is TGCGCCAGCAGCTTGGAAGTAGCGCCCTACAATGAGCAGTTCTTC. Protein product: CASSLEVAPYNEQFF.

Details on this clone: This CDR3 is also generated by other DNA sequences in the sample. The gene calls are TRBV6-1 and TRBJ1-1; TRBD1 aligns across 7 bases. The ends lost 6 bases at V and 8 bases at J; junction bases unmatched: 0. This CDR3 spans 10 amino acids. The V gene's germline CDR1 is MNHNS and CDR2 SASEGT. CDR3 in amino acids: CASRDREAFF. CDR3 sequence (DNA): TGTGCCAGCAGGGACAGGGAAGCTTTCTTT.

The V call is TRBV27, the J call TRBJ1-1, with 8 nucleotides matching TRBD1. V gave up 4 bases and J gave up 0 bases; unmatched junction bases: 10. CDR3 size: 17 residues. Germline V lookup: CDR1 MNHEY, CDR2 SMNVEV (reference sequence). The CDR3 region is CASSSFSQGALNTEAFF. DNA of the CDR3: TGTGCCAGCAGTTCTTTCTCGCAGGGGGCTTTGAACACTGAAGCTTTCTTT.

V and J are TRBV4-2 and TRBJ2-3; possible D gene TRBD2, 6 bases. The CDR3 runs to 16 residues. V was pared by 0 bases and J by 5 bases, with 15 bases between. Germline lookup yields CDR1 LGHNA and CDR2 YNFKEQ. For the CDR3, the DNA is TGTGCCAGCAGCCAAGAGGAGACTAGTATTATAGATACGCAGTATTTT. This sequence encodes CASSQEETSIIDTQYF.

This clone has only a few counts. The chain links TRBV7-6 to TRBJ2-3, with D possibly being TRBD1 or TRBD2 (6 bases each). The ends were cut back, 4 bases at V and 2 bases at J, with 13 bases in the middle. CDR3 size: 15 residues. The germline gives CDR1 SGHVS, CDR2 FNYEAQ. CDR3 in DNA: TGTGCCAGCAGCTCCCTCGGGGGCTTCACAGATACGCAGTATTTT. Its protein is CASSSLGGFTDTQYF.

The V gene is TRBV7-6, the J gene TRBJ2-1; TRBD2 matches at 7 bases. CDR1 SGHVS and CDR2 FNYEAQ come from the germline V gene. The CDR3 runs 15 residues. Trimming removed 3 bases from V and 2 bases from J; junction bases left unmatched: 4. The CDR3 here is CASSFPSGAYNEQFF. CDR3 sequence (DNA): TGTGCCAGCAGCTTTCCTAGCGGCGCCTACAATGAGCAGTTCTTC.

This chain connects TRBV27 to TRBJ1-1, with unresolved D. V was trimmed by 6 bases and J by 3 bases, leaving 29 bases between them. The germline V gene has CDR1 MNHEY and CDR2 SMNVEV (reference sequence). The CDR3 runs 19 residues. DNA of the CDR3: TGTGCCAGCAGCCCTATTAAAATGGGTGGTGGCTTTGGAGACACTGAAGCTTTCTTT. Translating it yields CASSPIKMGGGFGDTEAFF.

The chain employs TRBV19 and TRBJ2-2, with D perhaps being TRBD1 or TRBD2 (6 bases each). The ends were cut back, 6 bases at V and 5 bases at J, with 16 bases in the middle. Germline CDR1 and CDR2: LNHDA and SQIVND (reference sequence). This CDR3 is 15 amino acids long. DNA for the CDR3: TGTGCCAGTAGAATGAGGCTAGGGGGGACCGGGGAGCTGTTTTTT. The encoded protein is CASRMRLGGTGELFF.

The sample holds one count of this clone. V usage is TRBV19 and J usage is TRBJ1-1, with unresolved D. Germline CDR1 and CDR2: LNHDA and SQIVND (reference sequence). The V end was cut by 11 bases, the J end by 3 bases, with 13 bases between. The CDR3 totals 12 residues. CDR3 DNA: TGTGCCTCCCAGGAAGGCTACACTGAAGCTTTCTTT. Its protein product is CASQEGYTEAFF.

This chain joins TRBV6-5 and TRBJ1-1; 7 positions match TRBD1. The CDR3 consists of 13 residues. Germline CDR1 reads MNHEY; CDR2 reads SVGAGI. The ends lost 6 bases at V and 4 bases at J; junction bases unmatched: 5. DNA for the CDR3: TGTGCCAGCAGACCCCCAGGGGGCACTGAAGCTTTCTTT. It is translated as CASRPPGGTEAFF.

The gene calls are TRBV7-9 and TRBJ2-1, with 7 bases identical to TRBD2. The V and J ends lost 2 bases and 7 bases, in that order; junction bases with no gene match: 8. This CDR3 spans 15 amino acids. Per the germline V gene, CDR1 is SEHNR and CDR2 is FQNEAQ (reference sequence). The CDR3 coding sequence is TGTGCCAGCAGCTTAATGGCGGGAGAATATAATGAGCAGTTCTTC. Amino acid sequence: CASSLMAGEYNEQFF.

The rearrangement uses TRBV5-5 and TRBJ1-1; 7 bases are a match to TRBD1. V was pared by 1 base and J by 5 bases, with 5 bases of the junction left unmatched. This CDR3 has 14 residues. Germline lookup yields CDR1 SGHKS and CDR2 YYEKEE (reference sequence). The CDR3, as DNA: TGTGCCAGCAGCTTGCAGGGGGTAAAGACTGAAGCTTTCTTT. Translated: CASSLQGVKTEAFF. Full variable domain (remainder filled in from reference TRBV5-5 and TRBJ1-1): DAGVTQSPTHLIKTRGQQVTLRCSPISGHKSVSWYQQVLGQGPQFIFQYYEKEERGRGNFPDRFSARQFPNYSSELNVNALLLGDSALYLCASSLQGVKTEAFFGQGTRLTVV.

The V gene is TRBV7-3, the J gene TRBJ2-6; perhaps TRBD1 as D (5 bases). The germline V gene has CDR1 SGHTA and CDR2 FQGTGA. The length of the CDR3 is 17 residues. Deletions cut 3 bases from V and 3 bases from J, with 15 bases between. The DNA of the CDR3 is TGTGCCAGCAGCTTCACAGGCTCTTTTGGTGGGGCCAACGTCCTGACTTTC. Amino acids: CASSFTGSFGGANVLTF.

The V and J genes are TRBV27 and TRBJ1-2; no definite D call. Germline CDR1 reads MNHEY; CDR2 reads SMNVEV (reference sequence). The CDR3 extends over 14 amino acids. V lost 6 bases and J 7 bases, leaving 18 bases between the germline ends. The CDR3 region is CASSQTVGSSGYTF. CDR3 sequence (DNA): TGTGCCAGCAGCCAAACAGTGGGGTCATCTGGCTACACCTTC.